This TCR beta chain was sequenced for a study of blood T cell repertoires in COVID-19. Study as a whole: Samples came from the United States, Italy and Spain, spanning acute and convalescent COVID-19.

Per the original data handling: The authors estimated nucleated cell counts from reference gene primer amplification. Assay used: immunoSEQ multiplex PCR; TCRdb lists only in-frame clones, some missing. V and J calls and clone size are those listed in that table; D and trimming were worked out from the DNA. The sample has roughly 58,000 clones, around 65% seen once; the top ten hold approximately 51%. Ages ranged from about 18 to 89 years, with residence in around 24 US areas. The study assigned cohorts using participant-reported clinical history. This clone came up a few times. Looked up from germline, CDR1 is WSHSY and CDR2 is SAAADI. This CDR3 spans 17 amino acids. The V and J ends lost 2 bases and 6 bases, in that order; junction bases with no gene match: 10.

The chain employs TRBV10-2 and TRBJ2-2, with 9 bases fitting TRBD2. The sequenced sample consisted of PBMCs or T cells enriched from blood (not recorded which). The TCR was taken from a woman in her sixties or seventies who had been exposed to COVID-19. CDR3 coding DNA: TGCGCCAGCAGTGAGATTCGCGGGAGGGCCGGGGCCGGGGAGCTGTTTTTT. It is translated as CASSEIRGRAGAGELFF.